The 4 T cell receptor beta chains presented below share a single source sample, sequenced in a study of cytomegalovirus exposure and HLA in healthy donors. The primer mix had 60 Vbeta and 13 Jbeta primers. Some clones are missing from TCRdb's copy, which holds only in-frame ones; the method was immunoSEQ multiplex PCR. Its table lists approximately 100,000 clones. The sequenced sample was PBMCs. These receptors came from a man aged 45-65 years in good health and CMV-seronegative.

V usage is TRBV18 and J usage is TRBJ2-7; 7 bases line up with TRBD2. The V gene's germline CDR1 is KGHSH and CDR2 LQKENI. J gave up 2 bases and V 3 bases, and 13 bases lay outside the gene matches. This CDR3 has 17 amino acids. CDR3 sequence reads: CASSPESVLRETYEQYF. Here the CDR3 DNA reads TGTGCCAGCTCACCGGAATCCGTACTGCGGGAGACCTACGAGCAGTACTTC.

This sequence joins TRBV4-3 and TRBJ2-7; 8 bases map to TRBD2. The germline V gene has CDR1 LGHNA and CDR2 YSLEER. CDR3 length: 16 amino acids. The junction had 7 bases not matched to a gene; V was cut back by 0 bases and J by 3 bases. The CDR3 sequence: CASSQDRASGRYEQYF. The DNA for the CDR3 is TGCGCCAGCAGCCAAGACAGGGCTAGCGGGCGCTACGAGCAGTACTTC.

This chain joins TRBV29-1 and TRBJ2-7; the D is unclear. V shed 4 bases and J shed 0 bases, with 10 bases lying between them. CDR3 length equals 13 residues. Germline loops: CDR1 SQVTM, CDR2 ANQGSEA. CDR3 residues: CSVVVTASYEQYF. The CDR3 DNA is TGCAGCGTTGTTGTGACTGCCTCCTACGAGCAGTACTTC.

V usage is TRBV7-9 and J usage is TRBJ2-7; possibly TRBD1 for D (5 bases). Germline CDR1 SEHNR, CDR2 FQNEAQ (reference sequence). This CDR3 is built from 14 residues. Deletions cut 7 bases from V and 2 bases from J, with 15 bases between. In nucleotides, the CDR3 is TGTGCCAGCAACCTCGGACACAGGCCCTACGAGCAGTACTTC. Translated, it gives CASNLGHRPYEQYF.